These T cell receptor beta chains were read from a single sample in a study of vaccination and CD4 T cells after COVID-19. TCRdb fed the PCR reads into MiXCR, producing one record per CDR3 protein. The sample has roughly 14,000 distinct CDR3 sequences, approximately 24% seen once. These TCRs are of unknown antigen specificity. Sequences were derived from CD4+ T cells from blood, cultured in vitro, sampled after SARS-CoV-2 vaccination. The receptors were sampled from a human donor who had recovered from COVID-19. Each CDR3 is given with its conserved first and last residue. The D gene is left open where the match is weak. The listing skips clone size in some rows; elsewhere it reads once, few, many or a size class.

CASTPDSGSGPDEQYF,TGTGCCAGCACCCCGGATAGCGGGAGTGGGCCGGATGAGCAGTACTTC,TRBJ2-7,TRBD2,.,TRBV11-1
CASRFSVGYSNQPQHF,TGTGCCAGCCGCTTTTCCGTGGGGTATAGCAATCAGCCCCAGCATTTT,TRBJ1-5,.,.,TRBV12-3/TRBV12-4
CAWRYSNYGYTF,TGTGCCTGGAGGTATAGTAACTATGGCTACACCTTC,TRBJ1-2,.,.,TRBV30
CASSFRGAGEAFF,TGTGCCAGCAGTTTTAGGGGGGCCGGGGAAGCTTTCTTT,TRBJ1-1,.,.,TRBV28
CASSPAGTINTGELFF,TGTGCCAGCAGCCCCGCCGGGACGATCAACACCGGGGAGCTGTTTTTT,TRBJ2-2,.,.,TRBV7-3
CASSLGPGSTEAFF,TGTGCCAGCAGCTTAGGCCCAGGGAGTACTGAAGCTTTCTTT,TRBJ1-1,.,few,TRBV7-6
CASSLGQGMNTGELFF,TGTGCCAGCAGCTTGGGGCAGGGGATGAACACCGGGGAGCTGTTTTTT,TRBJ2-2,.,.,TRBV11-3
CASSRHQADEQFF,TGTGCCAGCAGCCGTCACCAGGCAGACGAGCAGTTCTTC,TRBJ2-1,.,.,TRBV7-9
CAWRVRHQGYF,TGTGCCTGGAGGGTAAGACACCAGGGGTACTTC,TRBJ2-7,.,.,TRBV30
CASSLEGGSWSNQPQHF,TGTGCCAGCAGCTTAGAGGGGGGGTCGTGGAGCAATCAGCCCCAGCATTTT,TRBJ1-5,.,.,TRBV7-2
CASSQVTTWEPQHF,TGCGCCAGCAGCCAAGTAACAACCTGGGAGCCCCAGCATTTT,TRBJ1-5,.,few,TRBV4-1
CASSFRLEEWETQYF,TGTGCCAGCAGTTTTCGCCTGGAGGAGTGGGAGACCCAGTACTTC,TRBJ2-5,.,.,TRBV28
CSAQGQGRGEKLFF,TGCAGCGCACAAGGACAGGGTCGGGGTGAAAAACTGTTTTTT,TRBJ1-4,TRBD1,.,TRBV29-1
CASSPGGDYEQYF,TGTGCCAGCAGTCCAGGGGGGGACTACGAGCAGTACTTC,TRBJ2-7,.,few,TRBV25-1
CASRTAPNTGELFF,TGTGCCAGCAGAACCGCCCCGAACACCGGGGAGCTGTTTTTT,TRBJ2-2,.,.,TRBV6-1
CASSQDWLGRDGENTGELFF,TGCGCCAGCAGCCAAGATTGGTTGGGCAGGGACGGGGAAAACACCGGGGAGCTGTTTTTT,TRBJ2-2,.,few,TRBV4-3
CASSLGTLGTDTQYF,TGTGCCAGTAGCCTTGGCACCCTAGGAACAGATACGCAGTATTTT,TRBJ2-3,.,.,TRBV19
CASSLGGIEGETQYF,TGTGCCAGCAGCTTAGGAGGGATAGAGGGAGAGACCCAGTACTTC,TRBJ2-5,.,few,TRBV7-2
CASSDRAGDGYTF,TGTGCCAGCAGCGACCGGGCCGGCGATGGCTACACCTTC,TRBJ1-2,.,few,TRBV2
CSAKGLAVGEQFF,TGCAGTGCGAAAGGACTAGCCGTCGGTGAGCAGTTCTTC,TRBJ2-1,TRBD2,few,TRBV20-1
CASSVLAGDTDTQYF,TGTGCCAGCAGCGTACTAGCGGGAGACACAGATACGCAGTATTTT,TRBJ2-3,TRBD2,few,TRBV9
CASSSSGSYNEQFF,TGTGCCAGCAGTTCTAGCGGGTCCTACAATGAGCAGTTCTTC,TRBJ2-1,TRBD2,few,TRBV27
CASSRVGGSAEKLFF,TGTGCCAGCAGCCGCGTGGGGGGCTCAGCCGAAAAACTGTTTTTT,TRBJ1-4,.,.,TRBV7-6
CSASDGVRDSARYTQYF,TGCAGTGCTAGTGATGGGGTCCGAGACTCCGCTAGGTATACGCAGTATTTT,TRBJ2-3,.,.,TRBV20-1
CASTPGSGGTQYF,TGTGCCAGCACCCCGGGCTCAGGAGGGACCCAGTACTTC,TRBJ2-5,.,few,TRBV5-6
CASSHNVQVSYGYTF,TGTGCCAGCAGCCATAATGTTCAGGTCTCCTATGGCTACACCTTC,TRBJ1-2,.,medium-sized,TRBV7-2
CASSPQGAVGNTIYF,TGTGCCAGCAGCCCCCAGGGGGCCGTTGGAAACACCATATATTTT,TRBJ1-3,TRBD1,.,TRBV7-2